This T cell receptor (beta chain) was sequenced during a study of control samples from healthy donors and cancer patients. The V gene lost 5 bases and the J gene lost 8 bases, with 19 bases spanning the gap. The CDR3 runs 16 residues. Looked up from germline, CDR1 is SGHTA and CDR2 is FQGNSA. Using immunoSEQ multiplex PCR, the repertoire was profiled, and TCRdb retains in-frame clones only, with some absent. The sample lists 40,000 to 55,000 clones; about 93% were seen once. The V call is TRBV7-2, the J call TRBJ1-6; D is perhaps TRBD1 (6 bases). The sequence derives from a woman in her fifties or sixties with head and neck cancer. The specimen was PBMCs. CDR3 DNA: TGTGCCAGCAGCCGCCCCACAGGGCGGCCTGATTCACCCCTCCACTTT. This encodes CASSRPTGRPDSPLHF. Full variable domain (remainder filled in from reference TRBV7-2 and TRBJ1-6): GAGVSQSPSNKVTEKGKDVELRCDPISGHTALYWYRQSLGQGLEFLIYFQGNSAPDKSGLPSDRFSAERTGGSVSTLTIQRTQQEDSAVYLCASSRPTGRPDSPLHFGNGTRLTVT.